The 8 T cell receptor beta chains listed next were all sequenced from one sample in a study of blood T cell repertoires in COVID-19. Data came from immunoSEQ multiplex PCR; TCRdb stores just in-frame clones and leaves some out. The sample holds fewer than 350,000 clones, roughly 86% seen once. Sequencing was carried out using peripheral blood. These receptors all come from a man between 18 and 29 years old with active or convalescent COVID-19.

The chain has TRBV5-8 and TRBJ2-3; a possible D gene is TRBD2 (7 bases). Per the germline V gene, CDR1 is SGHTS and CDR2 is YDEGEE. V was trimmed by 4 bases and J by 2 bases, leaving 20 bases between them. This CDR3 has 17 amino acids. The CDR3, as DNA: TGTGCCAGCAGCCACGGACGGGGGGCCATTTTCACAGATACGCAGTATTTT. Protein: CASSHGRGAIFTDTQYF.

This clone was picked up one time. The J gene is TRBJ2-7, the V gene TRBV6-2 or TRBV6-3; 8 bases fit TRBD2. V lost 2 bases, J lost 3 bases, and 6 bases stayed unmatched. Looked up from germline, CDR1 is MNHEY and CDR2 is SVGEGT. The CDR3 length is 15 residues. CDR3 sequence (DNA): TGTGCCAGCAGTTACCCTGGACTAGCTCTCTACGAGCAGTACTTC. This sequence encodes CASSYPGLALYEQYF.

The chain uses TRBV5-5 and TRBJ2-3; 9 bases are a match to TRBD1. J was trimmed by 6 bases and V by 3 bases; bases with no gene match: 5. CDR1 and CDR2 from the germline V gene are SGHKS and YYEKEE (reference sequence). The CDR3 runs to 14 residues. The CDR3 reads CASSSGTGKDTQYF. The DNA for the CDR3 is TGTGCCAGCAGCTCAGGGACAGGGAAGGATACGCAGTATTTT.

The rearrangement joins TRBV7-7 to TRBJ2-5; D is perhaps TRBD1 (6 bases). The CDR3 spans 14 residues. The germline V and J ends were trimmed by 5 bases and 2 bases, with 12 bases remaining between them. Germline V gives CDR1 SSHAT, CDR2 FNYEAQ (reference sequence). CDR3 in DNA: TGTGCCAGCAGCCCAGGGGTCCAGCAAGAGACCCAGTACTTC. Its protein is CASSPGVQQETQYF.

The rearrangement uses TRBV12-3 or TRBV12-4 and TRBJ1-2; D unclear. Trimming left V 8 bases short and J 2 bases short, with 9 bases between. The CDR3 is made up of 12 amino acids. In DNA, the CDR3 is TGTGCCAGCTTGGTGGGCAACTATGGCTACACCTTC. This sequence encodes CASLVGNYGYTF.

The gene calls are TRBV7-2 and TRBJ2-7, with 10 bases lining up with TRBD2. Germline CDR1 is SGHTA and CDR2 is FQGNSA. With 8 bases clipped from V and 0 bases from J, the junction kept 10 bases outside the gene matches. The CDR3 loop spans 16 amino acids. The chain's CDR3 is CASPAPGLADSYEQYF. The CDR3 DNA reads as TGTGCCAGCCCCGCCCCCGGACTAGCGGACTCCTACGAGCAGTACTTC. Full variable domain (remainder filled in from reference TRBV7-2 and TRBJ2-7): GAGVSQSPSNKVTEKGKDVELRCDPISGHTALYWYRQSLGQGLEFLIYFQGNSAPDKSGLPSDRFSAERTGGSVSTLTIQRTQQEDSAVYLCASPAPGLADSYEQYFGPGTRLTVT.

In this sample, this clone turned up once. The CDR3 DNA follows: TGCGCCAGCAGTGAATCGACAGCCGGAAAACTGTTTTTT. Amino acid sequence: CASSESTAGKLFF. The chain couples TRBV10-1 to TRBJ1-4; D might be TRBD1 (5 bases). V was pared by 3 bases and J by 10 bases, with 12 bases between. Germline V gives CDR1 WNHNN, CDR2 SYGVQD (reference sequence). The length of the CDR3 is 13 residues.

The rearrangement uses TRBV7-2 and TRBJ2-7; 15 bases are a match to TRBD2. Germline lookup yields CDR1 SGHTA and CDR2 FQGNSA. This CDR3 spans 18 amino acids. Losses at the gene ends were 1 base for V and 0 bases for J; bases not matched to a gene: 4. CDR3 region: CASSLVGLAGGFSYEQYF. CDR3 bases: TGTGCCAGCAGCTTAGTCGGACTAGCGGGGGGGTTCTCCTACGAGCAGTACTTC.